The text below deals with one T cell receptor beta chain. The antigen is unknown. One junction end does not reproduce the germline sequence, and a read error may be involved. The germline V gene has CDR1 SGDLS and CDR2 YYNGEE. The CDR3 sequence is 17 residues long. The data are from a study of beta chain features in type 1 diabetes. Study-level information: The samples had 107,917,701 sorted cells examined in all.

As every portion of the isolated RNA was reverse transcribed, the sequencing read expressed TCRB transcripts. Sequencing used immunoSEQ multiplex PCR; TCRdb keeps in-frame clones, though not all of them. In the table there are about 210,000 clones, approximately 11% of which are singletons. A single heparinised draw of roughly 110 mL on average was taken per donor. CD45RO/CCR7/CD25/CD127/CD95/CD27 staining was used to isolate CD4+ naive, central memory, regulatory and stem cell-like memory cells by sorting. The study's findings and limits: Compared with healthy donors, patients appeared to share more similar naive, central memory and regulatory TCRB repertoires.

Sample: central memory CD4+ T cells from blood. This chain joins TRBV9 and TRBJ2-3, with 11 bases that match TRBD2. This clonotype was sampled from a man between 18 and 29 years old in good health. The CDR3 spells CARSPRLAGLGPDTQYF. CDR3 sequence (DNA): TGTGCCCGCAGCCCCAGACTAGCGGGATTAGGTCCGGATACGCAGTATTTT.